What follows are 15 T cell receptor beta chains derived from one specimen sequenced in a study of blood T cell repertoires in COVID-19. Sequencing was performed with immunoSEQ multiplex PCR; in TCRdb, only in-frame clones are kept and a portion is missing. The data show about 200,000 clones, 70% to 90% seen once. The sequenced material came from PBMCs or T cells enriched from blood (not recorded which). The receptors come from a woman between 18 and 29 years old who had recovered from COVID-19.

The rearrangement uses TRBV9 and TRBJ2-3; perhaps TRBD1 as D (5 bases). The V end lost 4 bases, the J end lost 10 bases, and 22 bases lay between the germline ends. Germline V gene lookup returns CDR1 SGDLS and CDR2 YYNGEE. CDR3 length: 15 residues. CDR3 nucleotides: TGTGCCAGCAGCCCTTCTGGGGCTGTCGGATTCGCGCAGTATTTT. It specifies CASSPSGAVGFAQYF.

The V and J genes are TRBV5-1 and TRBJ1-1; 7 nucleotides line up with TRBD1. CDR1 is SGHRS, CDR2 YFSETQ, per germline. The CDR3 has 15 residues. Trimming cost V 2 bases and J 10 bases; bases outside gene matches: 14. CDR3 loop: CASSFDSRQGRGAFF. The DNA of the CDR3 is TGCGCCAGCAGCTTTGACAGCAGACAGGGACGAGGAGCTTTCTTT.

The gene calls are TRBV7-9 and TRBJ1-5; TRBD1 might be the D (6 bases). CDR1 and CDR2 (germline): SEHNR, FQNEAQ (reference sequence). This CDR3 contains 15 residues. Trimming took 2 bases from V and 3 from J, leaving 11 bases between them. The CDR3 loop reads CASSLTGGPNQPQHF. DNA for the CDR3: TGTGCCAGCAGCTTAACCGGGGGGCCCAATCAGCCCCAGCATTTT.

The chain joins TRBV5-1 to TRBJ2-1, with 15 bases identical to TRBD2. V trimming: 4 bases; J trimming: 10 bases; junction bases outside the gene matches: 6. Germline lookup yields CDR1 SGHRS and CDR2 YFSETQ. The CDR3 runs to 15 residues. CDR3 bases: TGCGCCAGCAGCCTCGGGACTAGCGGGGGGAGGGAGCAGTTCTTC. It yields the protein CASSLGTSGGREQFF.

A single count supports this clone. The CDR3 nucleotides are TGTGCCAGCAGTGAGAGCGGGGGCCCGAACACCGGGGAGCTGTTTTTT. Its translation is CASSESGGPNTGELFF. This chain connects TRBV6-4 to TRBJ2-2; 8 bases map to TRBD2. V shed 3 bases, J shed 0 bases, and the junction held 3 bases outside the gene matches. CDR1 and CDR2 (germline): MRHNA, SNTAGT. The CDR3 has 16 residues.

CDR3 nucleotide sequence: TGTGCCAGCAGCACGAAGCCTGAAAGCACTGAAGCTTTCTTT. Translated: CASSTKPESTEAFF. The chain links TRBV7-3 to TRBJ1-1; D unclear. This CDR3 has 14 residues. Germline V CDR1 and CDR2: SGHTA, FQGTGA. The ends were cut back, 5 bases at V and 4 bases at J, with 14 bases in the middle.

This rearrangement joins TRBV7-9 to TRBJ1-1; a weak D match, TRBD1 (5 bases). The V gene's germline CDR1 is SEHNR and CDR2 FQNEAQ (reference sequence). The CDR3 has 12 residues. V was pared by 7 bases and J by 8 bases, with 14 bases between. The CDR3 DNA reads as TGTGCCAGCAACCCCGCGGGGACGGAAGCTTTCTTT. It is translated as CASNPAGTEAFF.

V gene TRBV5-1 combines with J gene TRBJ2-5; 7 nucleotides agree with TRBD1. This CDR3 is built from 15 residues. The J segment lost 2 bases and the V segment lost 7 bases, leaving 11 bases of the junction unmatched. In germline, CDR1 is SGHRS, CDR2 YFSETQ. CDR3 coding DNA: TGCGCCAGCTCCGGGATGCAGGGGGTTCAAGAGACCCAGTACTTC. Amino acids: CASSGMQGVQETQYF.

The chain recombines TRBV4-1 with TRBJ2-1, with TRBD2 matching over 12 bases. The CDR3 runs 16 residues. The germline V gene encodes CDR1 MGHRA and CDR2 YSYEKL. V was clipped by 5 bases and J by 9 bases; unmatched bases: 11. The CDR3 spells CASSTRKTSGGSEQFF. The CDR3 DNA follows: TGCGCCAGCAGCACGCGAAAGACTAGCGGGGGATCTGAGCAGTTCTTC.

The chain combines TRBV15 with TRBJ1-1; 7 positions match TRBD1. V was clipped by 1 base and J by 1 base; unmatched bases: 3. The CDR3 covers 15 residues. Germline assignment: CDR1 LNHNV and CDR2 YYDKDF (reference sequence). This CDR3 reads CATSRVEGANTEAFF. The CDR3 DNA reads TGTGCCACCAGCAGAGTGGAGGGGGCGAACACTGAAGCTTTCTTT.

The gene calls are TRBV27 and TRBJ2-1, with a tentative D call TRBD2 (6 bases). Germline CDR1 and CDR2: MNHEY and SMNVEV (reference sequence). The V and J ends lost 0 bases and 0 bases respectively, with 24 bases between them. The CDR3 spans 21 residues. CDR3 sequence reads: CASSLSIRHSTTRGSYNEQFF. DNA of the CDR3: TGTGCCAGCAGTTTATCTATCCGACATTCCACCACGCGGGGCTCCTACAATGAGCAGTTCTTC.

This clone was detected a few times. The chain employs TRBV6-1 and TRBJ1-6; 7 bases align to TRBD1. The CDR3 runs 14 residues. Looked up from germline, CDR1 is MNHNS and CDR2 is SASEGT. V trimming: 2 bases; J trimming: 8 bases; junction bases outside the gene matches: 3. CDR3 nucleotide sequence: TGTGCCAGCAGTGAACGACAGGGTTATTCACCCCTCCACTTT. Amino acids: CASSERQGYSPLHF.

The chain couples TRBV6-5 to TRBJ1-1, with 10 positions matching TRBD1. V shed 2 bases and J 10 bases; nucleotides not matched to a gene: 7. Germline V gene data show CDR1 as MNHEY and CDR2 as SVGAGI. The CDR3 covers 14 residues. CDR3: CASSYTDRGRRAFF. The CDR3, as DNA: TGTGCCAGCAGTTACACCGACAGGGGGCGCAGAGCTTTCTTT.

The chain links TRBV6-1 to TRBJ1-4; D gene unclear. Trimming cost V 2 bases and J 0 bases, with 7 bases left between them. CDR1 and CDR2 from the germline V gene are MNHNS and SASEGT. The CDR3 covers 15 residues. The CDR3, as DNA: TGTGCCAGCAGTGAACCCTCAGCAACTAATGAAAAACTGTTTTTT. This encodes CASSEPSATNEKLFF.

This sequence joins TRBV7-9 and TRBJ2-1; 9 bases match TRBD2. Germline V gives CDR1 SEHNR, CDR2 FQNEAQ (reference sequence). The CDR3 extends over 17 amino acids. J was trimmed by 3 bases and V by 5 bases; bases with no gene match: 11. CDR3 region: CASSQSAGGGVYNEQFF. In nucleotides, the CDR3 is TGTGCCAGCAGCCAGTCAGCCGGCGGGGGGGTCTACAATGAGCAGTTCTTC.